The 7 T cell receptor beta chains reported below all come from one sample, sequenced in a study of T cell responses to AZD1222 COVID-19 vaccine. Sequenced by immunoSEQ multiplex PCR; TCRdb stores in-frame clones only, minus some. The sample consists of approximately 220,000 clones, 90% to 95% of them appearing once. Sequencing was performed on peripheral blood, taken on day 0 of MenACWY control vaccination. All receptors come from an adult in good health.

This clone has a handful of counts. The rearrangement uses TRBV13 and TRBJ1-1, with 7 bases lining up with TRBD1. Losses at the gene ends were 0 bases for V and 1 base for J; bases not matched to a gene: 2. Germline V gene data show CDR1 as PRHDT and CDR2 as FYEKMQ (reference sequence). The CDR3 has 15 amino acids. CDR3 bases: TGTGCCAGCAGCTTAGGGGGACAGCGGAACACTGAAGCTTTCTTT. Translation gives CASSLGGQRNTEAFF.

The CDR3 DNA sequence: TGTGCCAGCAGCCAAGTGGATCTCCCTTATGGCTACACCTTC. This gives the protein CASSQVDLPYGYTF. The genes are TRBV14 and TRBJ1-2, with no clear D. The CDR3 runs 14 residues. The ends were cut back, 1 base at V and 5 bases at J, with 11 bases in the middle. Germline V gene sequence: CDR1 SGHDN, CDR2 FVKESK. The full variable domain, its missing parts supplied by reference TRBV14 and TRBJ1-2, is EAGVTQFPSHSVIEKGQTVTLRCDPISGHDNLYWYRRVMGKEIKFLLHFVKESKQDESGMPNNRFLAERTGGTYSTLKVQPAELEDSGVYFCASSQVDLPYGYTFGSGTRLTVV.

The chain carries TRBV2 and TRBJ1-3, with D unclear. The CDR3 runs 14 residues. V was trimmed by 2 bases and J by 3 bases, leaving 8 bases between them. Germline CDR1 reads SNHLY; CDR2 reads FYNNEI. In DNA, the CDR3 is TGTGCCAGCAGTGAACGGGTCAATGGAAACACCATATATTTT. This encodes CASSERVNGNTIYF.

The rearrangement links TRBV29-1 to TRBJ1-4; 8 bases are a match to TRBD1. The CDR3 has 15 residues. V shed 5 bases and J 1 base; nucleotides not matched to a gene: 6. Germline CDR1 SQVTM, CDR2 ANQGSEA. The CDR3 reads CSVQNTGGTNEKLFF. The CDR3 DNA follows: TGCAGCGTTCAAAATACAGGGGGAACTAATGAAAAACTGTTTTTT.

A single count supports this clone. The chain carries TRBV5-6 and TRBJ1-5; D unresolved. CDR3 length: 17 residues. Trimming took 0 bases from V and 5 from J, leaving 18 bases between them. CDR1 SGHDT and CDR2 YYEEEE come from the germline V gene. The CDR3 region is CASSLGPLRTGHQPQHF. CDR3 coding DNA: TGTGCCAGCAGCTTGGGCCCTCTGCGTACCGGACATCAGCCCCAGCATTTT.

The V gene is TRBV6-2 or TRBV6-3, the J gene TRBJ1-5, with D possibly being TRBD1 (5 bases). CDR1 MNHEY and CDR2 SVGEGT come from the germline V gene. V gave up 0 bases and J gave up 1 base, with 7 bases separating them. CDR3 length: 15 amino acids. This CDR3 is CASSYSGRSNQPQHF. The CDR3 coding sequence is TGTGCCAGCAGTTACTCGGGACGGAGCAATCAGCCCCAGCATTTT.

This rearrangement joins TRBV6-5 to TRBJ1-1; D ambiguous. V dropped 2 bases and J dropped 1 base, with 11 bases sitting between them. The CDR3 runs to 15 residues. Germline V lookup: CDR1 MNHEY, CDR2 SVGAGI. For the CDR3, the DNA is TGTGCCAGCAGTTACGACCCTCGGGGGAACACTGAAGCTTTCTTT. Translated: CASSYDPRGNTEAFF.